Below, 28 T cell receptor beta chains from the same sample are listed, as sequenced in a study of liver allograft versus peripheral blood T cells. For the study at large: Repertoires of T cell receptors in transplanted livers were compared with recipients' peripheral blood repertoires.

In TCRdb, the reads were re-called with MiXCR into one record per CDR3 protein. Of about 1,800 distinct CDR3 sequences detected, about 15% appear once; the ten largest clones hold over 6.5%. Every receptor here comes from a human patient who had a liver transplant. Some T cells may be the graft donor's.

This clonotype is termed medium-sized. This chain links TRBV20-1 with TRBJ1-5; 8 nucleotides agree with TRBD1. This CDR3 region has 13 residues. The germline V gene has CDR1 DFQATT and CDR2 SNEGSKA (reference sequence). V lost 6 bases to trimming and J lost 7 bases; unmatched junction nucleotides: 8. In nucleotides, the CDR3 is TGCAGTGCCACCTCAGGGGGCGAGCAGCCCCAGCATTTT. This sequence encodes CSATSGGEQPQHF.

This clonotype is large within its sample. J is TRBJ1-5 and V is TRBV18; D gene ambiguous. The length of the CDR3 is 15 residues. Trimming left V 5 bases short and J 7 bases short, with 18 bases between. Germline CDR1 is KGHSH and CDR2 is LQKENI. The CDR3 loop reads CASSTGGREEQPQHF. CDR3 bases: TGTGCCAGCTCAACTGGAGGACGGGAGGAACAGCCCCAGCATTTT. The full variable domain, completed using reference TRBV18 and TRBJ1-5, is NAGVMQNPRHLVRRRGQEARLRCSPMKGHSHVYWYRQLPEEGLKFMVYLQKENIIDESGMPKERFSAEFPKEGPSILRIQQVVRGDSAAYFCASSTGGREEQPQHFGDGTRLSIL.

This clonotype is medium-sized by share. This chain uses TRBV6-5 with TRBJ1-2, with a tentative D call TRBD1 (5 bases). V was shortened by 6 bases and J by 9 bases, with 20 bases between the two germline ends. This CDR3 has 14 amino acids. CDR1 and CDR2 from the germline V gene are MNHEY and SVGAGI. The chain's CDR3 is CASSFPDTSGSYTF. DNA of the CDR3: TGTGCCAGCAGCTTCCCGGACACTTCGGGGAGCTACACCTTC.

By sample fraction, this clonotype is medium-sized (0.01 to 0.1%). This chain joins TRBV12-3 or TRBV12-4 and TRBJ1-4; weak D call: TRBD1 (5 bases). The CDR3 consists of 11 residues. Trimming took 5 bases from V and 10 from J, leaving 8 bases between them. CDR3 sequence: CASSRGVKLFF. Written as DNA, the CDR3 is TGTGCCAGCAGTCGAGGGGTAAAACTGTTTTTT.

This clonotype counts as medium-sized. This chain joins TRBV20-1 and TRBJ1-5, with a weak D call TRBD1 (6 bases). Germline values: CDR1 DFQATT, CDR2 SNEGSKA (reference sequence). The CDR3 length is 14 residues. V was clipped by 3 bases and J by 3 bases, with 12 bases between them. CDR3 sequence (DNA): TGCAGTGCTAGGACCGGGACACTCAATCAGCCCCAGCATTTT. Its protein product is CSARTGTLNQPQHF.

By frequency in the sample, this clonotype is medium-sized. The chain recombines TRBV28 with TRBJ2-7; D gene uncertain. The CDR3 loop spans 13 amino acids. V was shortened by 5 bases and J by 2 bases, with 10 bases between the two germline ends. The germline CDR1 and CDR2 sequences are MDHEN and SYDVKM. CDR3 region: CASSPTNTYEQYF. CDR3 in DNA: TGTGCCAGCAGTCCGACCAACACCTACGAGCAGTACTTC. The complete variable domain, with remaining parts taken from reference TRBV28 and TRBJ2-7, reads DVKVTQSSRYLVKRTGEKVFLECVQDMDHENMFWYRQDPGLGLRLIYFSYDVKMKEKGDIPEGYSVSREKKERFSLILESASTNQTSMYLCASSPTNTYEQYFGPGTRLTVT.

This clonotype is large by share. V is TRBV20-1 and J is TRBJ2-7; 8 nucleotides match TRBD2. CDR1 DFQATT and CDR2 SNEGSKA come from the germline V gene (reference sequence). With V trimmed by 2 bases and J by 2 bases, 5 bases remained unmatched. The CDR3 is 14 amino acids. DNA of the CDR3: TGCAGTGCTAGACTCGCGGGAGGCCCCTACGAGCAGTACTTC. It specifies CSARLAGGPYEQYF.

By its share, this clonotype is large. The chain employs TRBV19 and TRBJ2-3, with D possibly matching TRBD1 (6 bases). The V and J ends lost 3 bases and 1 base respectively, with 8 bases between them. The CDR3 extends over 14 amino acids. Germline V gene sequence: CDR1 LNHDA, CDR2 SQIVND (reference sequence). The CDR3 region is CASSIPGGTDTQYF. The CDR3 coding sequence is TGTGCCAGTAGTATCCCAGGGGGCACAGATACGCAGTATTTT.

Sample share makes this clonotype medium-sized. This chain uses TRBV20-1 with TRBJ2-1, with D hard to call. Germline V gene lookup returns CDR1 DFQATT and CDR2 SNEGSKA (reference sequence). The CDR3 is 13 residues long. The germline V and J ends were trimmed by 5 bases and 2 bases, with 10 bases remaining between them. In DNA form, the CDR3 reads TGCAGTGCTTCGAGAGGTACCTACAATGAGCAGTTCTTC. As protein: CSASRGTYNEQFF.

The chain is built from TRBV30 and TRBJ2-7; 8 nucleotides align to TRBD2. The germline CDR1 and CDR2 sequences are GTSNPN and SVGIG (reference sequence). CDR3 length: 13 amino acids. V lost 3 bases to trimming and J lost 4 bases; unmatched junction nucleotides: 5. CDR3 bases: TGTGCCTGGAGGGGACTAGAAGATTACGAGCAGTACTTC. Amino acids: CAWRGLEDYEQYF.

This clonotype was picked up a small number of times. The chain joins TRBV2 to TRBJ1-1; 7 bases match TRBD1. V trimming: 5 bases; J trimming: 4 bases; junction bases outside the gene matches: 7. Germline CDR1 is SNHLY and CDR2 is FYNNEI. This CDR3 is 14 amino acids long. CDR3 DNA sequence: TGTGCCAGCAGTTCTCAGGGGGTCGGCACTGAAGCTTTCTTT. It is translated as CASSSQGVGTEAFF.

This clonotype is labeled as medium-sized. The chain has TRBV13 and TRBJ2-7; a possible D gene is TRBD2 (6 bases). V was trimmed by 3 bases and J by 3 bases, leaving 6 bases between them. Germline CDR1 and CDR2: PRHDT and FYEKMQ (reference sequence). This CDR3 comprises 12 residues. CDR3: CASSLRGYEQYF. Here the CDR3 DNA reads TGTGCCAGCAGCTTGCGGGGCTACGAGCAGTACTTC.

On this clonotype: A much larger clone lies a single base off, so this may be a read error. The final CDR3 position lacks the conserved phenylalanine or tryptophan, pointing to a likely read error. The chain uses TRBV30 and TRBJ1-1; D is unresolved. Germline V gives CDR1 GTSNPN, CDR2 SVGIG (reference sequence). V lost 6 bases, J lost 4 bases, and 15 bases lay in between. The CDR3 extends over 13 amino acids. In nucleotides, the CDR3 is TGTGCCTGCAATTACCACGGGTCCACTGAAGCTTTCTCT. Its translation: CACNYHGSTEAFS.

By its share, this clonotype is medium-sized. The chain joins TRBV20-1 to TRBJ2-7, with D perhaps matching TRBD2 (5 bases). Germline CDR1 is DFQATT and CDR2 is SNEGSKA (reference sequence). V was clipped by 3 bases and J by 7 bases, with 19 bases between them. The CDR3 is made up of 14 amino acids. CDR3 sequence: CSASRPGITREQYF. CDR3 DNA sequence: TGCAGTGCTAGTAGACCGGGGATAACCAGGGAGCAGTACTTC.

This clonotype qualifies as large (0.1 to 1%). The CDR3 coding sequence is TGTGCCAGCAGCTCATTAGGGTCGGACTATGGCTACACCTTC. Encoded protein: CASSSLGSDYGYTF. The J gene is TRBJ1-2, the V gene TRBV12-3 or TRBV12-4; no clear D. The CDR3 is 14 amino acids. The ends were cut back, 6 bases at V and 3 bases at J, with 14 bases in the middle.

This clonotype was picked up a small number of times. The chain combines TRBV12-3 or TRBV12-4 with TRBJ2-3, with D tentatively TRBD1 (6 bases). This CDR3 has 15 amino acids. Trimming took 5 bases from V and 0 from J, leaving 12 bases between them. CDR3 nucleotides: TGTGCCAGCAGTCCAAGGACAGCCAGCACAGATACGCAGTATTTT. As protein: CASSPRTASTDTQYF.

The J gene is TRBJ2-5, the V gene TRBV9, with TRBD1 matching 12 bases. Germline values: CDR1 SGDLS, CDR2 YYNGEE. The trim removed 4 bases at V and 9 bases at J, leaving 10 bases unmatched. The CDR3 runs to 15 residues. The CDR3 sequence: CASSPGQGAWGSQYF. In DNA, the CDR3 is TGTGCCAGCAGCCCGGGACAGGGGGCATGGGGGTCCCAGTACTTC.

The chain links TRBV7-2 to TRBJ2-7; D is possibly TRBD2 (6 bases). Trimming cost V 8 bases and J 3 bases, with 11 bases left between them. The CDR3 spans 12 residues. Germline-derived CDR1 and CDR2 are SGHTA and FQGNSA. The CDR3 DNA is TGTGCCAGCGGGGACTTTTACTACGAGCAGTACTTC. It translates to CASGDFYYEQYF.

Notes on this clonotype: This may come from a read error, since a much larger clone is one base off. The conserved phenylalanine or tryptophan normally closing the CDR3 is absent here, so this likely arose from a read error. The rearrangement uses TRBV5-6 and TRBJ2-7; D is possibly TRBD1 or TRBD2 (6 bases each). CDR1 is SGHDT and CDR2 is YYEEEE in the germline V gene. This CDR3 is built from 15 residues. Trimming left V 2 bases short and J 4 bases short, with 16 bases between. The CDR3 DNA reads as TGTGCCAGCAGCTTCAGGGGACTGAGGGTATACGAGCAGTACCTC. As protein: CASSFRGLRVYEQYL.

Judged by abundance, this clonotype is large. V and J are TRBV27 and TRBJ2-7, with D possibly being TRBD1 (6 bases). Germline values: CDR1 MNHEY, CDR2 SMNVEV (reference sequence). The germline V and J ends were trimmed by 6 bases and 2 bases, with 20 bases remaining between them. The CDR3 contains 16 residues. In DNA form, the CDR3 reads TGTGCCAGCAGATTGGGGGCAGGCTTTGGTCCCTACGAGCAGTACTTC. Amino acids: CASRLGAGFGPYEQYF.

This clonotype is termed medium-sized. The rearrangement uses TRBV13 and TRBJ1-1; 7 bases line up with TRBD1. This CDR3 region has 15 residues. CDR1 and CDR2 from the germline V gene are PRHDT and FYEKMQ (reference sequence). V lost 5 bases and J lost 3; bases outside the gene matches: 9. CDR3 in amino acids: CASSPRGGWDTEAFF. Here the CDR3 DNA reads TGTGCCAGCAGCCCCAGGGGGGGGTGGGACACTGAAGCTTTCTTT.

In this sample, this clonotype is large (0.1 to 1%). This chain uses TRBV7-2 with TRBJ1-4, with 8 bases matching TRBD1. The CDR3 is made up of 16 amino acids. The trim removed 5 bases at V and 2 bases at J, leaving 7 bases unmatched. Germline assignment: CDR1 SGHTA and CDR2 FQGNSA. CDR3 nucleotides: TGTGCCAGCAGCCCGGACAGGGTTGGGACTAATGAAAAACTGTTTTTT. It yields the protein CASSPDRVGTNEKLFF.

This clonotype is large by share. The CDR3 nucleotides are TGTGCCAGCAGTTACTCGGGGGGAGGAGGAAACACCATATATTTT. It yields the protein CASSYSGGGGNTIYF. The rearrangement links TRBV6-5 to TRBJ1-3, with D perhaps matching TRBD1 (5 bases). V lost 0 bases and J lost 4, with 10 bases in between. CDR3 length: 15 residues. Germline assignment: CDR1 MNHEY and CDR2 SVGAGI.

The chain is built from TRBV20-1 and TRBJ2-3; D is uncertain. CDR3 size: 12 residues. The V gene's germline CDR1 is DFQATT and CDR2 SNEGSKA (reference sequence). The CDR3 protein is CTPYSDTDTQYF. The CDR3 nucleotides are TGCACCCCCTATTCCGATACAGATACGCAGTATTTT.

By sample fraction, this clonotype is large. The chain recombines TRBV6-5 with TRBJ1-2, with 12 nucleotides matching TRBD1. Per the germline V gene, CDR1 is MNHEY and CDR2 is SVGAGI. The V gene end was trimmed by 6 bases and the J gene end by 2 bases; junction bases not matched to a gene: 10. CDR3 length: 17 residues. The CDR3 region has the DNA TGTGCCAGCAGCAGAACCGGGACAGGGGGCAAGAACTATGGCTACACCTTC. This translates into CASSRTGTGGKNYGYTF.

The V gene is TRBV7-3, the J gene TRBJ1-2; tentatively, D is TRBD1 (5 bases). The germline gives CDR1 SGHTA, CDR2 FQGTGA. V lost 5 bases to trimming and J lost 7 bases, with 17 bases between them. The CDR3 has 14 residues. In DNA, the CDR3 is TGTGCCAGCAGCCCCAGTGGGGCGGGAGGTGGCTACACCTTC. Protein sequence: CASSPSGAGGGYTF.

This clonotype is medium-sized within its sample. This chain joins TRBV20-1 and TRBJ2-7; TRBD2 matches 7 bases. This CDR3 has 14 amino acids. Germline lookup yields CDR1 DFQATT and CDR2 SNEGSKA (reference sequence). Losses at the gene ends were 7 bases for V and 7 bases for J; bases not matched to a gene: 16. The CDR3 nucleotides are TGCAGTGGCGAAGGGACTACCCAAACTAGGGAGCAGTACTTC. Protein sequence: CSGEGTTQTREQYF.

The J gene is TRBJ2-7, the V gene TRBV3-1; perhaps TRBD1 as D (6 bases). The CDR3 totals 18 residues. Germline V lookup: CDR1 LGHDT, CDR2 YNNKEL (reference sequence). Trimming shortened V by 4 bases and J by 0 bases, and 22 bases separated the two germline ends. CDR3 sequence reads: CASSLHVGQGMSSYEQYF. DNA of the CDR3: TGTGCCAGCAGCCTCCACGTGGGCCAGGGGATGAGCTCCTACGAGCAGTACTTC.